Listed below are T cell receptor beta chains from one sample, sequenced in a study of blood T cells in healthy people across ages. Via MiXCR, TCRdb re-called the 5' RACE reads, giving one row per CDR3 protein. The sample holds roughly 1 million distinct CDR3 sequences, 25% seen once. This sample was shared with a second study, whose subject was T cells of mothers and their children.

Sequenced sample: blood. The origin of the receptors is a girl aged 2 to 10 in good health. Each CDR3 is given with its conserved first and last residue. Each record gives: CDR3 DNA, CDR3 protein, clone size, V gene, J gene, CDR3 length, D gene. The D gene is left open where the match is weak. Clone size appears in some rows only: once, few, many, or a class for an expanded clone.

cdr3_nt: TGTGCCAGCAGCCGCAATGTATTAAGGGGGGAGGGAACAGATACGCAGTATTTT; cdr3_aa: CASSRNVLRGEGTDTQYF; clone_size: NA; v_call: TRBV9; j_call: TRBJ2-3; cdr3_length: 18; d_call: NA
cdr3_nt: TGTGCCAGCAGTAGACTAGCGGGAGATCATTGGAATGAGCAGTTCTTC; cdr3_aa: CASSRLAGDHWNEQFF; clone_size: NA; v_call: TRBV6-2/TRBV6-3; j_call: TRBJ2-1; cdr3_length: 16; d_call: TRBD2
cdr3_nt: TGCAGCGTTGAGACCGATGGACGTTTCTTT; cdr3_aa: CSVETDGRFF; clone_size: few; v_call: TRBV29-1; j_call: TRBJ1-1; cdr3_length: 10; d_call: NA
cdr3_nt: TGCAGCGTTGTAACAGGGGGCGGTAGGGCCAACGTCCTGACTTTC; cdr3_aa: CSVVTGGGRANVLTF; clone_size: few; v_call: TRBV29-1; j_call: TRBJ2-6; cdr3_length: 15; d_call: TRBD1
cdr3_nt: TGTGCCAGCAGCTTTGCGGGGGGCCGAGACGCGTTTCAGGAGCAGTACTTC; cdr3_aa: CASSFAGGRDAFQEQYF; clone_size: NA; v_call: TRBV7-2; j_call: TRBJ2-7; cdr3_length: 17; d_call: TRBD2
cdr3_nt: TGTGCCAGCAGCCCATGGGGGGACAGGGGTAGCGATGAGCAGTTCTTC; cdr3_aa: CASSPWGDRGSDEQFF; clone_size: few; v_call: TRBV7-9; j_call: TRBJ2-1; cdr3_length: 16; d_call: TRBD1
cdr3_nt: TGCAGTGCTACGGGCCACGTCGGAGGCACTGAAGCTTTCTTT; cdr3_aa: CSATGHVGGTEAFF; clone_size: NA; v_call: TRBV20-1; j_call: TRBJ1-1; cdr3_length: 14; d_call: NA
cdr3_nt: TGTGCCAGCAGCTTAATGGGACAGGTTAATGAAAAACTGTTTTTT; cdr3_aa: CASSLMGQVNEKLFF; clone_size: NA; v_call: TRBV7-2; j_call: TRBJ1-4; cdr3_length: 15; d_call: TRBD1
cdr3_nt: TGCAGCGTTGCCTCGGACAAGGGGTACACTGAAGCTTTCTTT; cdr3_aa: CSVASDKGYTEAFF; clone_size: NA; v_call: TRBV29-1; j_call: TRBJ1-1; cdr3_length: 14; d_call: NA
cdr3_nt: TGTGCCACCAAAATCCACGGAGAGGGGTCCTATGGCTACACCTTC; cdr3_aa: CATKIHGEGSYGYTF; clone_size: few; v_call: TRBV7-9; j_call: TRBJ1-2; cdr3_length: 15; d_call: NA
cdr3_nt: TGTGCCACCAGGGACAGGGAACGGACTGAAGCTTTCTTT; cdr3_aa: CATRDRERTEAFF; clone_size: few; v_call: TRBV10-3; j_call: TRBJ1-1; cdr3_length: 13; d_call: TRBD1
cdr3_nt: TGTGCCAGCAGTTTACCGGGACAGGAGATCGGTGGCTACACCTTC; cdr3_aa: CASSLPGQEIGGYTF; clone_size: few; v_call: TRBV12-3/TRBV12-4; j_call: TRBJ1-2; cdr3_length: 15; d_call: TRBD1
cdr3_nt: TGTGCCAGCAGCTTGGACGGGAGCTCTGGAAACACCATATATTTT; cdr3_aa: CASSLDGSSGNTIYF; clone_size: many; v_call: TRBV5-1; j_call: TRBJ1-3; cdr3_length: 15; d_call: NA
cdr3_nt: TGCAGTGCTAGGGGACAGCCGCTAGCCAAAAACATTCAGTACTTC; cdr3_aa: CSARGQPLAKNIQYF; clone_size: many; v_call: TRBV20-1; j_call: TRBJ2-4; cdr3_length: 15; d_call: TRBD1
cdr3_nt: TGTGCCAGCAGTTTATCGACTAGCGGCTACATTCAGTACTTC; cdr3_aa: CASSLSTSGYIQYF; clone_size: NA; v_call: TRBV27; j_call: TRBJ2-4; cdr3_length: 14; d_call: TRBD2
cdr3_nt: TGTGCCACCAGTGCCCGGGACAGGGGTGGCTACACCTTC; cdr3_aa: CATSARDRGGYTF; clone_size: NA; v_call: TRBV24-1; j_call: TRBJ1-2; cdr3_length: 13; d_call: TRBD1
cdr3_nt: TGTGCCAGCAGCCAAGAATGGGGAATGAGCGGGGAGCTGTTTTTT; cdr3_aa: CASSQEWGMSGELFF; clone_size: few; v_call: TRBV14; j_call: TRBJ2-2; cdr3_length: 15; d_call: NA
cdr3_nt: TGTGCCAGCCAATATTACATGGAGGGGGCCAACGTCCTGACTTTC; cdr3_aa: CASQYYMEGANVLTF; clone_size: few; v_call: TRBV6-6; j_call: TRBJ2-6; cdr3_length: 15; d_call: NA
cdr3_nt: TGCGCCAGCAGCCAGGGAACCCCCTACGAGCAGTACTTC; cdr3_aa: CASSQGTPYEQYF; clone_size: few; v_call: TRBV4-1; j_call: TRBJ2-7; cdr3_length: 13; d_call: NA
cdr3_nt: TGTGCCAGCAGCCAAGAGGGGGGAGAGACCCAGTACTTC; cdr3_aa: CASSQEGGETQYF; clone_size: NA; v_call: TRBV3-1; j_call: TRBJ2-5; cdr3_length: 13; d_call: NA
cdr3_nt: TGTGCCAGCAGTTTTCCACAACAGGGGTCCCACTACGAGCAGTACTTC; cdr3_aa: CASSFPQQGSHYEQYF; clone_size: NA; v_call: TRBV28; j_call: TRBJ2-7; cdr3_length: 16; d_call: TRBD1
cdr3_nt: TGCAGTGCGAGGAGGGACCGGATACCCTACGAGCAGTACTTC; cdr3_aa: CSARRDRIPYEQYF; clone_size: few; v_call: TRBV20-1; j_call: TRBJ2-7; cdr3_length: 14; d_call: NA
cdr3_nt: TGTGCCAGCAGCCCGGGACAGGGAGTATTGGAAGAGACCCAGTACTTC; cdr3_aa: CASSPGQGVLEETQYF; clone_size: once; v_call: TRBV28; j_call: TRBJ2-5; cdr3_length: 16; d_call: TRBD1
cdr3_nt: TGTGCCAGCAGCTTAAATCAGGCTTCCTACAATGAGCAGTTCTTC; cdr3_aa: CASSLNQASYNEQFF; clone_size: few; v_call: TRBV7-2; j_call: TRBJ2-1; cdr3_length: 15; d_call: NA
cdr3_nt: TGTGCCAGCAGCCCCTCCGGGGTAGAAGCAATGATGGAGACCCAGTACTTC; cdr3_aa: CASSPSGVEAMMETQYF; clone_size: NA; v_call: TRBV7-2; j_call: TRBJ2-5; cdr3_length: 17; d_call: NA
cdr3_nt: TGTGCCAGCATCCCGGGACTATACACCTACAATGAGCAGTTCTTC; cdr3_aa: CASIPGLYTYNEQFF; clone_size: few; v_call: TRBV12-3/TRBV12-4; j_call: TRBJ2-1; cdr3_length: 15; d_call: TRBD2
cdr3_nt: TGCAGCGTTGAGTTTTCGGGGTCAGGCCAGCCCCAGCATTTT; cdr3_aa: CSVEFSGSGQPQHF; clone_size: NA; v_call: TRBV29-1; j_call: TRBJ1-5; cdr3_length: 14; d_call: NA
cdr3_nt: TGCAGCGTTGAAGCGAACAATGAGCAGTTCTTC; cdr3_aa: CSVEANNEQFF; clone_size: few; v_call: TRBV29-1; j_call: TRBJ2-1; cdr3_length: 11; d_call: NA
cdr3_nt: TGTGCCAGCAGCTTAGGGTGGGTGAACACTGAAGCTTTCTTT; cdr3_aa: CASSLGWVNTEAFF; clone_size: NA; v_call: TRBV7-9; j_call: TRBJ1-1; cdr3_length: 14; d_call: NA
cdr3_nt: TGTGCCAGCTCACCACCGGAGGCGTCCTACAATGAGCAGTTCTTC; cdr3_aa: CASSPPEASYNEQFF; clone_size: few; v_call: TRBV18; j_call: TRBJ2-1; cdr3_length: 15; d_call: NA
cdr3_nt: TGTGCCAGCAGCTTAATGCCAGCGGGGGAGAGGGGCTACAATGAGCAGTTCTTC; cdr3_aa: CASSLMPAGERGYNEQFF; clone_size: NA; v_call: TRBV7-3; j_call: TRBJ2-1; cdr3_length: 18; d_call: TRBD2
cdr3_nt: TGTGCCAGCAGTTTAAGGCCAGACAATAACTATGGCTACACCTTC; cdr3_aa: CASSLRPDNNYGYTF; clone_size: few; v_call: TRBV12-3/TRBV12-4; j_call: TRBJ1-2; cdr3_length: 15; d_call: NA
cdr3_nt: TGCAGTGCTAGAGACCGCTTCGAGAGAACCGTTACAGATACGCAGTATTTT; cdr3_aa: CSARDRFERTVTDTQYF; clone_size: NA; v_call: TRBV20-1; j_call: TRBJ2-3; cdr3_length: 17; d_call: NA
cdr3_nt: TGCAGTGGAGAACAAAACAATGAGCAGTTCTTC; cdr3_aa: CSGEQNNEQFF; clone_size: NA; v_call: TRBV20-1; j_call: TRBJ2-1; cdr3_length: 11; d_call: NA
cdr3_nt: TGTGCCAGCAGCCGAGTTGACAGAGATTACAATGAGCAGTTCTTC; cdr3_aa: CASSRVDRDYNEQFF; clone_size: NA; v_call: TRBV5-6; j_call: TRBJ2-1; cdr3_length: 15; d_call: NA
cdr3_nt: TGTGCCAGCAGCCCCTCCCTGACAGGTAAAGCTGGGACCAAAAACATTCAGTACTTC; cdr3_aa: CASSPSLTGKAGTKNIQYF; clone_size: few; v_call: TRBV3-1; j_call: TRBJ2-4; cdr3_length: 19; d_call: NA
cdr3_nt: TGTGCCAGTAGTATATCAGGGGACACCTACGAGCAGTACTTC; cdr3_aa: CASSISGDTYEQYF; clone_size: NA; v_call: TRBV19; j_call: TRBJ2-7; cdr3_length: 14; d_call: NA
cdr3_nt: TGTGCCAGTCTACAACCTAAATATCGTTACCAGGGGAACACCGGGGAGCTGTTTTTT; cdr3_aa: CASLQPKYRYQGNTGELFF; clone_size: NA; v_call: TRBV6-2/TRBV6-3; j_call: TRBJ2-2; cdr3_length: 19; d_call: NA
cdr3_nt: TGCAGTGCTTCACTAGCGGGAGGGATGAATGAGCAGTTCTTC; cdr3_aa: CSASLAGGMNEQFF; clone_size: once; v_call: TRBV20-1; j_call: TRBJ2-1; cdr3_length: 14; d_call: TRBD2
cdr3_nt: TGTGCCAGTGGACGTAACTCTGGGGCCAACGTCCTGACTTTC; cdr3_aa: CASGRNSGANVLTF; clone_size: NA; v_call: TRBV19; j_call: TRBJ2-6; cdr3_length: 14; d_call: NA
cdr3_nt: TGTGCCAGCAGACCCGACAGGGCCCGCAATGAGCAGTTCTTC; cdr3_aa: CASRPDRARNEQFF; clone_size: NA; v_call: TRBV28; j_call: TRBJ2-1; cdr3_length: 14; d_call: TRBD1
cdr3_nt: TGTGCCAGCAGCCCACCAGACAGGGGAAACACCGGGGAGCTGTTTTTT; cdr3_aa: CASSPPDRGNTGELFF; clone_size: few; v_call: TRBV13; j_call: TRBJ2-2; cdr3_length: 16; d_call: TRBD1
cdr3_nt: TGCGCCAGCAGCCAAGACAATGGGGAAGAGACCCAGTACTTC; cdr3_aa: CASSQDNGEETQYF; clone_size: NA; v_call: TRBV4-1; j_call: TRBJ2-5; cdr3_length: 14; d_call: NA
cdr3_nt: TGTGCCAGCGTGGACGCTCTGGGGGAGCAGTACTTC; cdr3_aa: CASVDALGEQYF; clone_size: NA; v_call: TRBV25-1; j_call: TRBJ2-7; cdr3_length: 12; d_call: NA
cdr3_nt: TGTGCCAGCTATAAGGGCAACACTGAAGCTTTCTTT; cdr3_aa: CASYKGNTEAFF; clone_size: NA; v_call: TRBV2; j_call: TRBJ1-1; cdr3_length: 12; d_call: NA
cdr3_nt: TGTGCCAGCAGCTTGGGGGGACTAGCAACGAATGAGCAGTTCTTC; cdr3_aa: CASSLGGLATNEQFF; clone_size: NA; v_call: TRBV5-5; j_call: TRBJ2-1; cdr3_length: 15; d_call: TRBD2